This T cell receptor beta chain originates from a study of T cell responses to AZD1222 COVID-19 vaccine. Notes on the study in general: Seropositive AZD1222 recipients at baseline numbered only five or six. Nearly half of the spike-specific TCRs reportedly recognize variant regions that carry no mutations. The donors showed a predominance of white British ancestry and of females, with possible underestimation of clonal diversity.

Assay: immunoSEQ multiplex PCR; the TCRdb copy retains only in-frame clones and omits some. The sample gives approximately 79,000 clones, roughly 80% of which show up once; 1.3% is in the top ten. Pooling of second doses given at about 4 or about 12 weeks was done. The CDR3 extends over 16 amino acids. Trimming took 5 bases from V and 3 from J, leaving 19 bases between them. Germline V lookup: CDR1 LNHDA, CDR2 SQIVND (reference sequence). As to this clone: As yet, its antigen is unknown.

The source material was peripheral blood, sampled 28 days after the second AZD1222 dose. The receptor was derived from an adult who received the AZD1222 COVID-19 vaccine. The V gene is TRBV19, the J gene TRBJ1-2; the D is unclear. CDR3 amino acids: CASSPPWVLVDYGYTF. In DNA, the CDR3 is TGTGCCAGTAGTCCCCCCTGGGTATTGGTCGACTATGGCTACACCTTC.